These 20 T cell receptor beta chains came from one sample sequenced in a study of T cell responses to AZD1222 COVID-19 vaccine. Repertoires were generated with immunoSEQ multiplex PCR, while TCRdb's copy carries only in-frame clones and drops some. In the table there are around 130,000 clones, around 83% of which are singletons. The sample here was peripheral blood, taken on day 0 of AZD1222 vaccination. The receptors shown here come from an adult in good health.

This clone has just one count. The V and J genes are TRBV28 and TRBJ1-4, with 9 positions matching TRBD1. Germline V lookup: CDR1 MDHEN, CDR2 SYDVKM. With 5 bases clipped from V and 8 bases from J, the junction kept 9 bases outside the gene matches. The CDR3 covers 15 residues. CDR3 in DNA: TGTGCCAGCAGTCCCCGACCCGACAGGGGGGAAAAACTGTTTTTT. Translating it yields CASSPRPDRGEKLFF.

The genes are TRBV4-1 and TRBJ1-2, with D perhaps TRBD1 (5 bases). The CDR3 has 16 residues. In germline, CDR1 is MGHRA, CDR2 YSYEKL. Trimming removed 0 bases at V and 3 bases at J, with 14 bases between. Here the CDR3 reads CASSQDSLGGDYGYTF. CDR3 bases: TGCGCCAGCAGCCAAGATTCGCTGGGAGGGGACTATGGCTACACCTTC.

This chain connects TRBV28 to TRBJ1-6; no clear D. V lost 9 bases and J lost 9, with 18 bases in between. Germline V CDR1 and CDR2: MDHEN, SYDVKM. The CDR3 is 14 amino acids. CDR3 DNA: TGTGCCAGTGAGTCGGGGATGGAGGGTTCACCCCTCCACTTT. This sequence encodes CASESGMEGSPLHF. Supplemented by reference TRBV28 and TRBJ1-6, the full variable domain reads DVKVTQSSRYLVKRTGEKVFLECVQDMDHENMFWYRQDPGLGLRLIYFSYDVKMKEKGDIPEGYSVSREKKERFSLILESASTNQTSMYLCASESGMEGSPLHFGNGTRLTVT.

The V and J genes are TRBV21-1 and TRBJ2-2; whether TRBD2, the table's D call, matches the DNA was not checked. TRBV21-1 is a known pseudogene. This CDR3 contains 18 residues. CDR3: CASRQPGLAGGNTGELFF. DNA for the CDR3: TGTGCCAGCAGACAACCGGGACTAGCGGGAGGTAACACCGGGGAGCTGTTTTTT.

The chain couples TRBV4-1 to TRBJ2-1; 10 bases agree with TRBD2. Germline-derived CDR1 and CDR2 are MGHRA and YSYEKL. V lost 0 bases, J lost 6 bases, and 8 bases stayed unmatched. The CDR3 spans 17 residues. As DNA, the CDR3 is TGCGCCAGCAGCCAAGAGGGTGGGCTAGCGGGAGTCAATGAGCAGTTCTTC. Translated: CASSQEGGLAGVNEQFF.

The chain is built from TRBV28 and TRBJ1-2; maybe TRBD1 (5 bases). Deletions cut 6 bases from V and 2 bases from J, with 10 bases between. CDR3 length equals 13 residues. Germline V CDR1 and CDR2: MDHEN, SYDVKM. The CDR3 here is CASRPPGNYGYTF. The CDR3 DNA reads as TGTGCCAGCAGACCTCCAGGGAACTATGGCTACACCTTC.

This clone was counted only a few times. This rearrangement joins TRBV5-4 to TRBJ1-6, with a tentative D call TRBD1 (5 bases). CDR1 and CDR2 from the germline V gene are SGHNT and YYREEE (reference sequence). The CDR3 consists of 15 residues. V lost 3 bases to trimming and J lost 5 bases, with 12 bases between them. CDR3 amino acids: CASSSRQGHNSPLHF. The CDR3 DNA reads as TGTGCCAGCAGCTCCCGTCAGGGTCATAATTCACCCCTCCACTTT.

This sequence joins TRBV6-4 and TRBJ1-6, with no clear D. The CDR3 is made up of 16 amino acids. The ends were cut back, 5 bases at V and 8 bases at J, with 19 bases in the middle. Germline lookup yields CDR1 MRHNA and CDR2 SNTAGT. CDR3 sequence (DNA): TGTGCCAGCAGTCCACAAGGATTTGGATTTGATTCACCCCTCCACTTT. Encoded protein: CASSPQGFGFDSPLHF.

The chain recombines TRBV7-9 with TRBJ1-2; no definite D call. Germline V gene data show CDR1 as SEHNR and CDR2 as FQNEAQ (reference sequence). The CDR3 length is 13 residues. V was trimmed by 5 bases and J by 2 bases, leaving 9 bases between them. The CDR3 sequence: CASSPFGNYGYTF. For the CDR3, the DNA is TGTGCCAGCAGCCCCTTCGGGAACTATGGCTACACCTTC.

Concerning this clone: The sample contains more than one DNA sequence encoding this CDR3. V and J are TRBV7-9 and TRBJ1-1; D gene ambiguous. CDR1 and CDR2 from the germline V gene are SEHNR and FQNEAQ (reference sequence). V lost 1 base and J 2 bases, leaving 5 bases between the germline ends. This CDR3 comprises 13 residues. The chain's CDR3 is CASSLDLNTEAFF. The CDR3 DNA reads TGTGCCAGCAGCTTAGATTTAAACACTGAAGCTTTCTTT.

V usage is TRBV4-1 and J usage is TRBJ1-1, with TRBD1 matching over 7 bases. The V gene end was trimmed by 5 bases and the J gene end by 1 base; junction bases not matched to a gene: 4. The CDR3 length is 14 residues. The germline V gene has CDR1 MGHRA and CDR2 YSYEKL. Written as DNA, the CDR3 is TGCGCCAGCAGCTATGGGACAGCGAACACTGAAGCTTTCTTT. Translating gives CASSYGTANTEAFF.

The rearrangement uses TRBV10-2 and TRBJ2-1; TRBD2 might be the D (5 bases). The CDR3 spans 14 residues. V lost 6 bases to trimming and J lost 5 bases, with 14 bases between them. Germline lookup yields CDR1 WSHSY and CDR2 SAAADI. CDR3 nucleotides: TGCGCCAGCAGCACCTGGACCGGGGACAATGAGCAGTTCTTC. Its protein product is CASSTWTGDNEQFF.

The chain has TRBV3-1 (or the pseudogene TRBV3-2) and TRBJ1-1; 8 bases map to TRBD1. This CDR3 is built from 15 residues. Unmatched junction bases numbered 8, after V lost 1 base and J lost 7 bases. Per the germline V gene, CDR1 is LGHDT and CDR2 is YNNKEL (reference sequence). The CDR3 loop reads CASSQGRQGIFEAFF. CDR3 bases: TGTGCCAGCAGCCAAGGGAGACAGGGGATCTTTGAAGCTTTCTTT.

The chain uses TRBV29-1 and TRBJ1-1, with 12 positions matching TRBD1. The CDR3 has 13 residues. The V gene end was trimmed by 8 bases and the J gene end by 4 bases; junction bases not matched to a gene: 5. The germline V gene encodes CDR1 SQVTM and CDR2 ANQGSEA. The CDR3 DNA reads TGCAGCTTTTGGGACAGGGGGCTCACTGAAGCTTTCTTT. It encodes CSFWDRGLTEAFF.

This sequence joins TRBV18 and TRBJ1-5, with 8 bases aligning to TRBD1. The CDR3 loop spans 16 amino acids. Germline V lookup: CDR1 KGHSH, CDR2 LQKENI. V shed 5 bases and J 0 bases; nucleotides not matched to a gene: 6. In DNA, the CDR3 is TGTGCCAGCTCAGGACAGGGACGACATAGCAATCAGCCCCAGCATTTT. This sequence encodes CASSGQGRHSNQPQHF.

V gene TRBV19 combines with J gene TRBJ1-1; D may be TRBD1 (6 bases). The germline V gene has CDR1 LNHDA and CDR2 SQIVND (reference sequence). The CDR3 sequence is 14 residues long. Trimming pared 1 base from V and 4 bases from J, leaving 10 bases between. The CDR3 loop reads CASSIAGAGTEAFF. CDR3 sequence (DNA): TGTGCCAGTAGTATAGCGGGGGCCGGCACTGAAGCTTTCTTT.

This sequence joins TRBV27 and TRBJ2-5, with 10 bases lining up with TRBD1. The CDR3 contains 16 residues. The V segment lost 6 bases and the J segment 3 bases; nucleotides outside the gene matches: 10. The germline V gene has CDR1 MNHEY and CDR2 SMNVEV (reference sequence). In DNA form, the CDR3 reads TGTGCCAGCAGCCGCTCGTTCGGGACAGGGGAAGAGACCCAGTACTTC. Its translation: CASSRSFGTGEETQYF.

V is TRBV9 and J is TRBJ2-7; D is ambiguous. The CDR3 extends over 13 amino acids. Germline-derived CDR1 and CDR2 are SGDLS and YYNGEE. V was trimmed by 0 bases and J by 6 bases, leaving 10 bases between them. The CDR3 coding sequence is TGTGCCAGCAGCGTAGTGTCAGGAACCGAGCAGTACTTC. Its protein is CASSVVSGTEQYF.

V and J are TRBV6-5 and TRBJ2-1; maybe TRBD2 (5 bases). The V end was cut by 8 bases, the J end by 0 bases, with 14 bases between. The CDR3 spans 15 residues. Germline V gives CDR1 MNHEY, CDR2 SVGAGI. CDR3 in amino acids: CASSEEAGSYNEQFF. The DNA for the CDR3 is TGTGCCAGCTCGGAAGAGGCGGGCTCCTACAATGAGCAGTTCTTC.

Here the CDR3 reads CASSFVGDRVYEQYF. CDR3 sequence (DNA): TGTGCCAGCAGCTTCGTGGGGGACAGGGTCTACGAGCAGTACTTC. The chain couples TRBV7-9 to TRBJ2-7; 9 positions agree with TRBD1. The junction had 6 bases not matched to a gene; V was cut back by 3 bases and J by 3 bases. This CDR3 contains 15 residues. Germline V gene sequence: CDR1 SEHNR, CDR2 FQNEAQ (reference sequence).